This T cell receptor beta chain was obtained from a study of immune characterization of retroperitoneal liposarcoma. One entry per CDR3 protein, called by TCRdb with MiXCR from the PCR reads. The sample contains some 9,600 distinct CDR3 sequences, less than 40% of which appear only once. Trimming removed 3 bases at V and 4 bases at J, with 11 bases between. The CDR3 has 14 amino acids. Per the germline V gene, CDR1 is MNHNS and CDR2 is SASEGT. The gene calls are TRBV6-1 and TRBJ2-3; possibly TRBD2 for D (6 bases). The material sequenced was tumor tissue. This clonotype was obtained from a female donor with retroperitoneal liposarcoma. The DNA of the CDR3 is TGTGCCAGCAGTGACAGAGGGGAGGCAGATACGCAGTATTTT. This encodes CASSDRGEADTQYF.